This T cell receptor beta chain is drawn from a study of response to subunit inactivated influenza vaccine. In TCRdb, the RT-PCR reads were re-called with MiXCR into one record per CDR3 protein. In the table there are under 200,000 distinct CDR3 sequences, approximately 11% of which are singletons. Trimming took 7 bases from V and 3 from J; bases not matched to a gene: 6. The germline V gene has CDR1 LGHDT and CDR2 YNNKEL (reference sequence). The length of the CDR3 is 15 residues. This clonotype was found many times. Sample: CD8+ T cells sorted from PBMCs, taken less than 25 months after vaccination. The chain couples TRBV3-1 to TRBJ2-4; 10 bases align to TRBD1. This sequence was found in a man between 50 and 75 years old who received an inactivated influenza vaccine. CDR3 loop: CASTSWTGGKNIQYF. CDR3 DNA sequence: TGTGCCAGCACCTCTTGGACAGGGGGCAAAAACATTCAGTACTTC.